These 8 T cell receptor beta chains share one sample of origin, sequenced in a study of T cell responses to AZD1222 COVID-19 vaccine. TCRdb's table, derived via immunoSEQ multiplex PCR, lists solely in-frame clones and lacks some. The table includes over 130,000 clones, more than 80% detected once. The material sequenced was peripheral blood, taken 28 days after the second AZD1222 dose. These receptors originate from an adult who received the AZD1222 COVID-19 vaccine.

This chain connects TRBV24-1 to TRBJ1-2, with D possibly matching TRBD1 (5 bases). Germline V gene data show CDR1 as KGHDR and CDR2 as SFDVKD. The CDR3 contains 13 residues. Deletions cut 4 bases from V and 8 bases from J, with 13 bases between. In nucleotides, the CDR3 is TGTGCCACCAGTGACTCCGGGACGTCCGGCTACACCTTC. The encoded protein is CATSDSGTSGYTF.

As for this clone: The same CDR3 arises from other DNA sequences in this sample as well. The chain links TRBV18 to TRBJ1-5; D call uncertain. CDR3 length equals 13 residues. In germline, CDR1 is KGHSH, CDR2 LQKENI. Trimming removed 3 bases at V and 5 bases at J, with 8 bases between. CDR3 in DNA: TGTGCCAGCTCACCGGCAGGAGATCAGCCCCAGCATTTT. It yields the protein CASSPAGDQPQHF.

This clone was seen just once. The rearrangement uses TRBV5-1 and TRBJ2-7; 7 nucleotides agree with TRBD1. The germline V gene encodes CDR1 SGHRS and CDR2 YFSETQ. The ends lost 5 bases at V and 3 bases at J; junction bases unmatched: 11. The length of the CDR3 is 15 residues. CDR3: CASRETGSTDYEQYF. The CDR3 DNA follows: TGCGCCAGCAGAGAGACAGGGTCTACCGACTACGAGCAGTACTTC.

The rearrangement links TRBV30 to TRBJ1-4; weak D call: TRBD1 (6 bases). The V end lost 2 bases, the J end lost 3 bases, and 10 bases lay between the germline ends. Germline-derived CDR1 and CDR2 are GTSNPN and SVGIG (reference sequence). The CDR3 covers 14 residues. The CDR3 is CAWSHQGPNEKLFF. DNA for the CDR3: TGTGCCTGGAGTCACCAGGGGCCTAATGAAAAACTGTTTTTT.

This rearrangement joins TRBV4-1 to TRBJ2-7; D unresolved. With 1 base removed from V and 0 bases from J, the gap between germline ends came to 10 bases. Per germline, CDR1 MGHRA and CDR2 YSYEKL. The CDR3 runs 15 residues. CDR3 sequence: CASSQGSSSSYEQYF. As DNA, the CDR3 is TGCGCCAGCAGCCAAGGATCTTCTAGCTCCTACGAGCAGTACTTC.

CDR3 region: CASSLRRDRASPLHF. In DNA, the CDR3 is TGTGCCAGCAGCTTAAGACGGGACAGGGCTTCACCCCTCCACTTT. This chain connects TRBV7-9 to TRBJ1-6; 9 bases agree with TRBD1. The CDR3 covers 15 residues. The V gene's germline CDR1 is SEHNR and CDR2 FQNEAQ (reference sequence). Losses at the gene ends were 2 bases for V and 9 bases for J; bases not matched to a gene: 5.

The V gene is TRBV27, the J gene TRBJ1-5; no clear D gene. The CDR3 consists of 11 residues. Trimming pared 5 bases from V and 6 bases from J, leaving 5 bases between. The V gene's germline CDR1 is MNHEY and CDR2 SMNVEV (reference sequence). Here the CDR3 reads CASSPGQPQHF. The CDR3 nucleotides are TGTGCCAGCAGTCCCGGTCAGCCCCAGCATTTT.

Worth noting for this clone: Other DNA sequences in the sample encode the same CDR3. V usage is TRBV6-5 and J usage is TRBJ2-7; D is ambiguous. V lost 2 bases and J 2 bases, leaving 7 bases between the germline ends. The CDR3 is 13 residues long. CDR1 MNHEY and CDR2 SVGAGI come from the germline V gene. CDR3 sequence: CASSYPGTYEQYF. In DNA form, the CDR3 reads TGTGCCAGCAGTTACCCCGGAACCTACGAGCAGTACTTC.